One and the same sample provided the 28 T cell receptor beta chains below, sequenced in a study of control samples from healthy donors and cancer patients. Sequenced by immunoSEQ multiplex PCR; TCRdb stores in-frame clones only, minus some. The sample shows fewer than 200,000 clones, around 94% of them seen only once. Sequencing was carried out using blood. These receptors all stem from a man aged 30-40 years in good health.

This clone was counted only a few times. The chain has TRBV6-2 or TRBV6-3 and TRBJ2-1; TRBD2 matches at 7 bases. V was clipped by 2 bases and J by 4 bases; unmatched bases: 8. Germline loops: CDR1 MNHEY, CDR2 SVGEGT. This CDR3 is 16 amino acids long. CDR3 region: CASSYPQMGGYNEQFF. CDR3 in DNA: TGTGCCAGCAGTTACCCGCAGATGGGGGGGTACAATGAGCAGTTCTTC.

V and J are TRBV7-2 and TRBJ1-2, with 11 bases that match TRBD1. There are 14 residues in the CDR3. Per the germline V gene, CDR1 is SGHTA and CDR2 is FQGNSA. V shed 3 bases and J 8 bases; nucleotides not matched to a gene: 5. Written as DNA, the CDR3 is TGTGCCAGCAGCTTGGCGGACAGGGGGCAAGGCTACACCTTC. Amino acids: CASSLADRGQGYTF.

This clone was counted a single time. This sequence joins TRBV29-1 and TRBJ2-3; D could derive from TRBD1 or TRBD2 (5 bases each). The CDR3 is 13 residues long. CDR1 is SQVTM, CDR2 ANQGSEA, per germline. The V and J ends lost 4 bases and 2 bases respectively, with 10 bases between them. DNA for the CDR3: TGCAGCGTTGCGGGACGGCTCACAGATACGCAGTATTTT. Its translation: CSVAGRLTDTQYF.

The CDR3 DNA reads as TGTGCCAGCTCACGGTGGAGCTCAGGGGGCGCAGAGACCCAGTACTTC. Translation: CASSRWSSGGAETQYF. This rearrangement joins TRBV18 to TRBJ2-5, with 8 bases identical to TRBD1. CDR1 is KGHSH, CDR2 LQKENI, per germline. Trimming removed 4 bases from V and 4 bases from J; junction bases left unmatched: 11. CDR3 length: 16 residues.

The chain links TRBV3-1 (or the pseudogene TRBV3-2) to TRBJ1-3; possibly TRBD1 for D (5 bases). With 0 bases removed from V and 3 bases from J, the gap between germline ends came to 15 bases. The CDR3 is 17 amino acids. Germline V CDR1 and CDR2: LGHDT, YNNKEL (reference sequence). The CDR3 loop is CASSQEVKAGFGNTIYF. CDR3 sequence (DNA): TGTGCCAGCAGCCAAGAAGTAAAAGCAGGGTTTGGAAACACCATATATTTT.

V is TRBV5-1 and J is TRBJ2-1, with D possibly TRBD2 on 6 matching bases. Trimming shortened V by 1 base and J by 7 bases, and 12 bases separated the two germline ends. Germline V gene data show CDR1 as SGHRS and CDR2 as YFSETQ. The CDR3 totals 14 residues. The CDR3 DNA follows: TGCGCCAGCAGCTTGAGTGGGACTCTGAATGAGCAGTTCTTC. Encoded protein: CASSLSGTLNEQFF.

The chain combines TRBV5-4 with TRBJ2-3; the D gene is possibly TRBD2 (6 bases). V was shortened by 4 bases and J by 2 bases, with 11 bases between the two germline ends. Germline lookup yields CDR1 SGHNT and CDR2 YYREEE (reference sequence). The CDR3 loop spans 14 amino acids. The CDR3 spells CASSQTRFTDTQYF. Written as DNA, the CDR3 is TGTGCCAGCAGCCAGACTAGGTTCACAGATACGCAGTATTTT.

The chain carries TRBV11-3 and TRBJ1-5; a possible D gene is TRBD1 (6 bases). Germline V gives CDR1 SGHNT, CDR2 YENEEA. The CDR3 has 17 residues. Trimming pared 3 bases from V and 0 bases from J, leaving 15 bases between. The DNA for the CDR3 is TGTGCCAGCAGCTTTATCGGACAGAACTATAGCAATCAGCCCCAGCATTTT. This translates into CASSFIGQNYSNQPQHF.

This chain uses TRBV12-1 with TRBJ1-5; the table's D call TRBD1 went unverified against the DNA. TRBV12-1 is a known pseudogene. CDR3 length: 17 residues. The CDR3 DNA is TGTGCCAGCAGCGCCGGGACAGCTAAATCTAGCAATCAGCCCCAGCATTTT. Translation: CASSAGTAKSSNQPQHF.

The V call is TRBV4-1, the J call TRBJ2-3; 8 nucleotides line up with TRBD1. The CDR3 has 16 amino acids. Germline trimming cut 1 base from V and 1 base from J; bases unmatched to any gene: 4. In germline, CDR1 is MGHRA, CDR2 YSYEKL. Here the CDR3 DNA reads TGCGCCAGCAGCCAAGTTCCCAGGGGGCGCACAGATACGCAGTATTTT. This translates into CASSQVPRGRTDTQYF.

The chain couples TRBV19 to TRBJ2-7, with TRBD2 as a possible D gene (5 bases). With 3 bases removed from V and 0 bases from J, the gap between germline ends came to 6 bases. Germline V gene data show CDR1 as LNHDA and CDR2 as SQIVND (reference sequence). This CDR3 is built from 13 residues. In DNA, the CDR3 is TGTGCCAGTAGTATGGGGAGCTCCTACGAGCAGTACTTC. It encodes CASSMGSSYEQYF. The variable domain in full, completed from reference TRBV19 and TRBJ2-7, reads DGGITQSPKYLFRKEGQNVTLSCEQNLNHDAMYWYRQDPGQGLRLIYYSQIVNDFQKGDIAEGYSVSREKKESFPLTVTSAQKNPTAFYLCASSMGSSYEQYFGPGTRLTVT.

The chain carries TRBV13 and TRBJ1-1; 8 bases match TRBD1. After removal of 5 bases from V and 11 bases from J, the junction contained 13 bases not matched to a gene. The CDR3 loop spans 14 amino acids. Germline CDR1 PRHDT, CDR2 FYEKMQ (reference sequence). CDR3 residues: CASSASTGAIGAFF. CDR3 DNA sequence: TGTGCCAGCAGCGCATCGACAGGGGCAATAGGGGCTTTCTTT.

Written as DNA, the CDR3 is TGCAGTGCTAGTGAGAGGTGGGACAGCTCCTATAATTCACCCCTCCACTTT. This gives the protein CSASERWDSSYNSPLHF. This chain joins TRBV20-1 and TRBJ1-6; 7 bases are a match to TRBD1. Germline-derived CDR1 and CDR2 are DFQATT and SNEGSKA (reference sequence). The CDR3 extends over 17 amino acids. The trim removed 3 bases at V and 0 bases at J, leaving 8 bases unmatched.

The V call is TRBV25-1, the J call TRBJ1-2, with a possible D match to TRBD1 (6 bases). Germline assignment: CDR1 MGHDK and CDR2 SYGVNS. The CDR3 length is 14 residues. V was pared by 7 bases and J by 6 bases, with 18 bases between. CDR3 DNA sequence: TGTGCCAGCACTCCCCCCGGCAGGGGTGATGGCTACACCTTC. Residues: CASTPPGRGDGYTF.

The chain links TRBV6-6 to TRBJ1-2; 7 bases match TRBD1. V trimming: 6 bases; J trimming: 8 bases; junction bases outside the gene matches: 9. Germline CDR1 reads MNHNY; CDR2 reads SVGAGI (reference sequence). The CDR3 is made up of 13 amino acids. CDR3 sequence: CASRQQGREGYTF. The CDR3 DNA reads TGTGCCAGCAGACAACAGGGGAGAGAGGGCTACACCTTC.

J is TRBJ2-3 and V is TRBV12-5; no definite D call. Germline V gene data show CDR1 as LGHNT and CDR2 as FRNRAP. CDR3 length equals 15 residues. Trimming removed 5 bases at V and 5 bases at J, with 17 bases between. CDR3: CASGPPGWERDTQYF. The CDR3 DNA sequence: TGTGCTAGTGGTCCCCCCGGGTGGGAACGAGATACGCAGTATTTT.

This chain links TRBV10-3 with TRBJ2-7; TRBD2 aligns across 7 bases. CDR3 length equals 16 residues. Germline-derived CDR1 and CDR2 are ENHRY and SYGVKD. The V gene end was trimmed by 3 bases and the J gene end by 2 bases; junction bases not matched to a gene: 10. The CDR3 sequence is CAISEQAPGLTYEQYF. Here the CDR3 DNA reads TGTGCCATCAGTGAACAAGCCCCGGGACTAACCTACGAGCAGTACTTC.

This clone was observed a single time. The chain recombines TRBV11-2 with TRBJ1-6; weak D call: TRBD1 (5 bases). Trimming cost V 5 bases and J 4 bases, with 9 bases left between them. Germline V lookup: CDR1 SGHAT, CDR2 FQNNGV. The CDR3 has 14 residues. The CDR3 bases are TGTGCCAGCAGCGTGGGGCTGTATAATTCACCCCTCCACTTT. It codes for CASSVGLYNSPLHF.

This chain links TRBV6-5 with TRBJ2-7; D may be TRBD2 (7 bases). CDR1 MNHEY and CDR2 SVGAGI come from the germline V gene. The CDR3 contains 14 residues. Trimming left V 2 bases short and J 3 bases short, with 11 bases between. The CDR3: CASSYRGGGYEQYF. CDR3 in DNA: TGTGCCAGCAGTTACCGGGGAGGGGGCTACGAGCAGTACTTC.

In this sample, this clone turned up a few times. The chain recombines TRBV2 with TRBJ1-3; D remains unclear. The germline CDR1 and CDR2 sequences are SNHLY and FYNNEI. With 1 base removed from V and 4 bases from J, the gap between germline ends came to 8 bases. This CDR3 has 14 residues. CDR3 sequence (DNA): TGTGCCAGCAGTGAAGGATTGCGGGGAAACACCATATATTTT. Translated: CASSEGLRGNTIYF.

This chain links TRBV19 with TRBJ1-5; 7 bases map to TRBD1. Germline-derived CDR1 and CDR2 are LNHDA and SQIVND (reference sequence). CDR3 length: 14 amino acids. V dropped 3 bases and J dropped 5; count of bases not matched to a gene: 4. CDR3 sequence (DNA): TGTGCCAGTAGTATGGGCAGGGGGGATCAGCCCCAGCATTTT. It codes for CASSMGRGDQPQHF.

CDR3 nucleotide sequence: TGTGCCAGTAGTAGGACGGGACAGGGTGCTTACGAGCAGTACTTC. Protein: CASSRTGQGAYEQYF. The J gene is TRBJ2-7, the V gene TRBV19, with 9 bases that match TRBD1. The CDR3 consists of 15 residues. After removal of 4 bases from V and 4 bases from J, the junction contained 8 bases not matched to a gene. The germline CDR1 and CDR2 sequences are LNHDA and SQIVND (reference sequence).

The J gene is TRBJ2-1, the V gene TRBV2; no definite D call. The germline V and J ends were trimmed by 3 bases and 4 bases, with 13 bases remaining between them. This CDR3 is 15 amino acids long. CDR1 and CDR2 from the germline V gene are SNHLY and FYNNEI. CDR3 DNA sequence: TGTGCCAGCAGTGAGCGGCAGCCGATATACAATGAGCAGTTCTTC. Protein product: CASSERQPIYNEQFF.

V is TRBV5-8 and J is TRBJ2-4; 9 positions match TRBD1. CDR1 and CDR2 (germline): SGHTS, YDEGEE. The CDR3 contains 16 residues. After removal of 5 bases from V and 8 bases from J, the junction contained 14 bases not matched to a gene. The CDR3 bases are TGTGCCAGCAGATTCTTTTCCGGGACAGGGAATGACATTCAGTACTTC. Translated, it gives CASRFFSGTGNDIQYF.

J is TRBJ1-4 and V is TRBV27, with D possibly TRBD1 on 6 matching bases. This CDR3 contains 16 residues. Germline assignment: CDR1 MNHEY and CDR2 SMNVEV (reference sequence). V was cut by 2 bases and J by 4 bases, with 14 bases left in between. CDR3 residues: CASSLNGQPHNEKLFF. DNA of the CDR3: TGTGCCAGCAGTTTAAACGGACAGCCACATAATGAAAAACTGTTTTTT.

The genes are TRBV7-8 and TRBJ2-1, with 12 bases aligning to TRBD2. With 7 bases clipped from V and 2 bases from J, the junction kept 6 bases outside the gene matches. In germline, CDR1 is SGHVS, CDR2 FQNEAQ. The CDR3 runs to 16 residues. This CDR3 reads CASNLLAGGTYNEQFF. The CDR3 DNA reads TGTGCCAGCAACCTACTAGCGGGAGGTACCTACAATGAGCAGTTCTTC.

The chain couples TRBV6-5 to TRBJ1-1; D remains unclear. The CDR3 is made up of 14 amino acids. Trimming took off 0 bases at V and 3 bases at J, with 8 bases between the two ends. Germline CDR1 MNHEY, CDR2 SVGAGI. DNA for the CDR3: TGTGCCAGCAGTTACTCGACTGGGTACACTGAAGCTTTCTTT. It translates to CASSYSTGYTEAFF.

The J gene is TRBJ1-5, the V gene TRBV5-6; TRBD1 is a possible D gene (6 bases). This CDR3 has 17 residues. V lost 0 bases to trimming and J lost 1 base, with 14 bases between them. Germline CDR1 SGHDT, CDR2 YYEEEE. The CDR3 region has the DNA TGTGCCAGCAGCTTGGCCAAGGCAGGGGTGAGCAATCAGCCCCAGCATTTT. It is translated as CASSLAKAGVSNQPQHF.